This entry lists 12 T cell receptor beta chains sequenced from one sample in a study of T cells in Graves' hyperthyroidism and ophthalmopathy. From RNA transcripts, TCR beta CDR3 regions were amplified. The HTBI primer set was used in a first-round RT-PCR of the TCR CDR3. MiXCR, run by TCRdb on the multiplex PCR reads, gives a single entry per CDR3 protein. The repertoire consists of over 300,000 distinct CDR3 sequences, with about 15% occurring once and the leading ten covering roughly 11%. Sequencing used blood. The source is an older woman with Graves' hyperthyroidism.

This clonotype was seen more than once but under ten times. The chain links TRBV30 to TRBJ1-4; 11 bases agree with TRBD1. V lost 3 bases to trimming and J lost 9 bases; unmatched junction nucleotides: 3. The germline V gene has CDR1 GTSNPN and CDR2 SVGIG (reference sequence). The CDR3 runs to 13 residues. The CDR3 nucleotides read TGTGCCTGGAGGGACAGGGGGCGTAAAAAACTGTTTTTT. Translated: CAWRDRGRKKLFF. The full variable domain, with the rest looked up from reference TRBV30 and TRBJ1-4, is SQTIHQWPATLVQPVGSPLSLECTVEGTSNPNLYWYRQAAGRGLQLLFYSVGIGQISSEVPQNLSASRPQDRQFILSSKKLLLSDSGFYLCAWRDRGRKKLFFGSGTQLSVL.

This clonotype showed up many times. This chain joins TRBV5-5 and TRBJ2-1, with a weak D call TRBD1 (6 bases). This CDR3 comprises 13 residues. Germline lookup yields CDR1 SGHKS and CDR2 YYEKEE (reference sequence). V lost 0 bases to trimming and J lost 10 bases, with 11 bases between them. In DNA, the CDR3 is TGTGCCAGCAGCTTGGCTACAGGGAAGGAGCAGTTCTTC. Protein: CASSLATGKEQFF.

Many counts were recorded for this clonotype. This rearrangement joins TRBV15 to TRBJ2-5, with D tentatively TRBD1 (6 bases). Germline-derived CDR1 and CDR2 are LNHNV and YYDKDF (reference sequence). The CDR3 is 17 residues long. V was cut by 0 bases and J by 5 bases, with 19 bases left in between. CDR3 bases: TGTGCCACCAGCAGAGATGGGGGCTGGGGGTTGGGGGAGACCCAGTACTTC. It translates to CATSRDGGWGLGETQYF.

In this sample, this clonotype turned up many times. This sequence joins TRBV12-3 or TRBV12-4 and TRBJ1-3; unclear D gene. This CDR3 spans 14 amino acids. Trimming removed 6 bases at V and 0 bases at J, with 9 bases between. CDR3 protein: CASRMGFSGNTIYF. DNA of the CDR3: TGTGCCAGCAGGATGGGCTTCTCTGGAAACACCATATATTTT.

This clonotype came up many times. V usage is TRBV30 and J usage is TRBJ2-7, with 7 positions matching TRBD1. V lost 1 base and J lost 2; bases outside the gene matches: 2. CDR3 length: 13 amino acids. CDR1 is GTSNPN, CDR2 SVGIG, per germline (reference sequence). The CDR3 sequence: CAWSGGQAYEQYF. In DNA form, the CDR3 reads TGTGCCTGGAGTGGCGGACAGGCCTACGAGCAGTACTTC.

In regard to this clonotype: Compared with germline, one end of the junction differs, possibly owing to a read error. The chain is built from TRBV15 and TRBJ2-5, with TRBD1 identical over 7 bases. The CDR3 runs to 14 residues. The germline gives CDR1 LNHNV, CDR2 YYDKDF (reference sequence). As DNA, the CDR3 is TGTGCCACCAACAGAGCCGGGACAGAAGAGACCCAGTACTTC. It translates to CATNRAGTEETQYF.

This sequence joins TRBV7-9 and TRBJ2-7; no firm D call. The ends were cut back, 1 base at V and 4 bases at J, with 8 bases in the middle. Germline V lookup: CDR1 SEHNR, CDR2 FQNEAQ (reference sequence). This CDR3 is built from 13 residues. In DNA form, the CDR3 reads TGTGCCAGCAGCTTAGGGACCTTTTACGAGCAGTACTTC. Amino acid sequence: CASSLGTFYEQYF.

This clonotype was counted only a few times. The chain joins TRBV3-1 to TRBJ2-7, with D unclear. This CDR3 is built from 14 residues. The germline gives CDR1 LGHDT, CDR2 YNNKEL (reference sequence). V dropped 1 base and J dropped 4 bases, with 11 bases sitting between them. This CDR3 reads CASSQGPANYEQYF. In DNA, the CDR3 is TGTGCCAGCAGCCAAGGCCCAGCAAATTACGAGCAGTACTTC.

This clonotype has just a few counts. The genes are TRBV9 and TRBJ1-4, with TRBD1 matching 8 bases. Trimming at V came to 2 bases and at J to 3 bases, leaving 0 bases not matched to a gene. Germline CDR1 reads SGDLS; CDR2 reads YYNGEE. This CDR3 has 14 residues. The CDR3: CASSVDRANEKLFF. CDR3 DNA sequence: TGTGCCAGCAGCGTGGACAGGGCTAATGAAAAACTGTTTTTT.

This clonotype was observed a handful of times. The V gene is TRBV11-3, the J gene TRBJ2-3, with a tentative D call TRBD2 (6 bases). The germline CDR1 and CDR2 sequences are SGHNT and YENEEA. V gave up 5 bases and J gave up 3 bases, with 21 bases separating them. The CDR3 has 17 residues. CDR3 amino acids: CASSQGLGGGETDTQYF. CDR3 bases: TGTGCCAGCAGCCAAGGCCTGGGGGGAGGAGAAACAGATACGCAGTATTTT.

This clonotype occurred many times. This sequence joins TRBV12-3 or TRBV12-4 and TRBJ1-5; the D gene is possibly TRBD1 (5 bases). V lost 6 bases, J lost 7 bases, and 13 bases lay in between. This CDR3 region has 13 residues. The CDR3 sequence is CASSRQRVQPQHF. The CDR3 DNA follows: TGTGCCAGCAGCCGACAGAGGGTGCAGCCCCAGCATTTT.

This clonotype was seen many times. The chain employs TRBV29-1 and TRBJ1-2; D not resolved. This CDR3 is built from 14 residues. V was pared by 4 bases and J by 3 bases, with 15 bases between. CDR1 SQVTM and CDR2 ANQGSEA come from the germline V gene. Here the CDR3 reads CSVGARAAYYGYTF. The CDR3 DNA follows: TGCAGCGTTGGGGCCCGGGCAGCATACTATGGCTACACCTTC.